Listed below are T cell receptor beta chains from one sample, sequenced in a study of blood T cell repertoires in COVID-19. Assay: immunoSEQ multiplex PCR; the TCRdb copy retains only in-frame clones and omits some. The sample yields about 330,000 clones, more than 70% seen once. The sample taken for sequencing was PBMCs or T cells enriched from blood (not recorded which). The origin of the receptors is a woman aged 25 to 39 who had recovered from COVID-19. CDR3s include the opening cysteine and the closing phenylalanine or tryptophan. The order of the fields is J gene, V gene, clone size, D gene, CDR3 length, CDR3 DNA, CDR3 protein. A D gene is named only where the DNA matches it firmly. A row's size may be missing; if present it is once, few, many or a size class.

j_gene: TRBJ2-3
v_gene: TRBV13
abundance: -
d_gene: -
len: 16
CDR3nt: TGTGCCAGCAGCTTATATCGCCAGGGGTTCACAGATACGCAGTATTTT
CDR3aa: CASSLYRQGFTDTQYF

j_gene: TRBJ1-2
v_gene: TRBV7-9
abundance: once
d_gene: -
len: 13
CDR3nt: TGTGCCAGCAGCCTACAGGGTCCCGATGGCTACACCTTC
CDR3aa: CASSLQGPDGYTF

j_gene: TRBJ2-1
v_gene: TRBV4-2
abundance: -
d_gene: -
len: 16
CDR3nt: TGTGCCAGCAGCCAAGACCAAGCTAGGAGGGAGACTACGAAGTTCTTC
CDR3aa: CASSQDQARRETTKFF

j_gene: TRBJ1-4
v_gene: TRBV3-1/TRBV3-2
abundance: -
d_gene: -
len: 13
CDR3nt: TGTGCCAGCAGCCTACAGCTGAATGAAAAACTGTTTTTT
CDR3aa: CASSLQLNEKLFF

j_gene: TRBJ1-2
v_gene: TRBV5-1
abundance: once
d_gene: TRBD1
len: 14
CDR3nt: TGCGCCTGCCTTGTAAGGGACAGGGACTATGGCTACACCTTC
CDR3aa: CACLVRDRDYGYTF

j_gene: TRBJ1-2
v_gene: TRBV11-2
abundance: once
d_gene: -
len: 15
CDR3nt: TGTGCCAGCAGCTTAGTGAGCAGGGCTGGCTATGGCTACACCTTC
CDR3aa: CASSLVSRAGYGYTF

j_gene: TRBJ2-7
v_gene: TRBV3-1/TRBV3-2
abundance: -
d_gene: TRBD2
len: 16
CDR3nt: TGTGCCAGCAGCGGAGGAGGACTAGCGGGTACCTACGAGCAGTACTTC
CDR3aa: CASSGGGLAGTYEQYF

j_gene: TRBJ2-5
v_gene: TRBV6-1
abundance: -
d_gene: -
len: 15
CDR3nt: TGTGCCAGCAGTGAAGGAGCGATCCTCCTAGAGACCCAGTACTTC
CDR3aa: CASSEGAILLETQYF

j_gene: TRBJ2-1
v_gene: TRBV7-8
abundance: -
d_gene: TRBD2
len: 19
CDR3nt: TGTGCCAGCAGCTTAAGGGCCTCTAGCGGGGGGGCCGTAGGGAATGGGCAGTTCTTC
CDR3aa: CASSLRASSGGAVGNGQFF

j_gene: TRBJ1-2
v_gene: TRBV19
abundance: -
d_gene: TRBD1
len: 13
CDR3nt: TGTGCCAGTAGTATACGGACAGGGAATGGCTACACCTTC
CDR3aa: CASSIRTGNGYTF

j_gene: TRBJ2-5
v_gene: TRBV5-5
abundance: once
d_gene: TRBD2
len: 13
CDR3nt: TGTGCCAGCGGACGACTAGCTGAAGAGACCCAGTACTTC
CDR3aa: CASGRLAEETQYF

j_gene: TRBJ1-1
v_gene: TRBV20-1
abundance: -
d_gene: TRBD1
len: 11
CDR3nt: TGCAGTGCTAGAGGCGGACAGGGGGCTTTCTTT
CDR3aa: CSARGGQGAFF

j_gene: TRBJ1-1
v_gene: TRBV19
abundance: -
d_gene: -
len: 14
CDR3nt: TGTGCCAGTAGTATAGGTCCAGGAGGAACTGAAGCTTTCTTT
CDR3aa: CASSIGPGGTEAFF

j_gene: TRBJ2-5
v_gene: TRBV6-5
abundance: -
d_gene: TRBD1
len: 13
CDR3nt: TGTGCCAGCAATCGGGACAGCCAAGAGACCCAGTACTTC
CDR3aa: CASNRDSQETQYF

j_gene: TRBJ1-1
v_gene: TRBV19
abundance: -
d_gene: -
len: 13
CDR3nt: TGTGCCAGTAGTATAGACGGACAATCTGAAGCTTTCTTT
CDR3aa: CASSIDGQSEAFF